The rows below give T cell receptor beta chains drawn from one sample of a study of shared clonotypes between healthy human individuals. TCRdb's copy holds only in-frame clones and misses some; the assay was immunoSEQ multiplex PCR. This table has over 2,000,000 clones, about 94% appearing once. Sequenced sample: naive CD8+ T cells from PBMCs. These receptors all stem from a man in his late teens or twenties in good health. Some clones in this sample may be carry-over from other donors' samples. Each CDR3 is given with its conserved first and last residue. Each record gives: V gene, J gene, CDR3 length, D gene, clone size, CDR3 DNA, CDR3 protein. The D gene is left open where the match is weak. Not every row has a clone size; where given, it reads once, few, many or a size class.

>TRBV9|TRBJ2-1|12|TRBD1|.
TGTGCCAGCAGCGACCTTCAGGGGGCGCGGTTCTTC
CASSDLQGARFF
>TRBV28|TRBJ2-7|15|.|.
TGTGCCAGCAGTTACCGGGACCGAGTCGACGACGAGCAGTACTTC
CASSYRDRVDDEQYF
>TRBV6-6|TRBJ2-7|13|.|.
TGTGCCAGCAGTTATCTAGTCTCCTACGAGCAGTACTTC
CASSYLVSYEQYF
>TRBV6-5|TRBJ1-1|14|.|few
TGTGCCAGCAGTCCTGTTCGACAGACCACTGAAGCTTTCTTT
CASSPVRQTTEAFF
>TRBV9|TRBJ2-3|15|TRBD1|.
TGTGCCAGCAGGACCGGGACAGGGGGCGTAGATACGCAGTATTTT
CASRTGTGGVDTQYF
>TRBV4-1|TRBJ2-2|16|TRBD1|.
TGCGCCAGCAGCCAGGTTCCGGGACAGGGGACCGGGGAGCTGTTTTTT
CASSQVPGQGTGELFF
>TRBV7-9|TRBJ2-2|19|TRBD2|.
TGTGCCAGCAGCTCCCCAACAAGCTCGACTAGCAGGGTGACCGGGGAGCTGTTTTTT
CASSSPTSSTSRVTGELFF
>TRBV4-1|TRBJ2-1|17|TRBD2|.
TGCGCCAGCAGCCCATTCAGCGGGGCCCTTTCCTACAATGAGCAGTTCTTC
CASSPFSGALSYNEQFF
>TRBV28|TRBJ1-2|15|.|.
TGTGCCAGCAGTCTTTGGGGGTCAGGGAAAGGGTACTACACCTTC
CASSLWGSGKGYYTF
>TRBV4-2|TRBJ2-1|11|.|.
TGTGCCACCGCCGCGAGCGGTGAGCAGTTCTTC
CATAASGEQFF
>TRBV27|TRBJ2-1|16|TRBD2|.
TGTGCCAGCACTGTACTAGCGGGAGGATCCTACAATGAGCAGTTCTTC
CASTVLAGGSYNEQFF